These 16 T cell receptor beta chains were all obtained from the same sample, sequenced in a study of T cell responses to AZD1222 COVID-19 vaccine. Profiling relied on immunoSEQ multiplex PCR, and the TCRdb table lists in-frame clones only, not all of them. The sample comprises around 99,000 clones, around 90% of which are singletons, and around 4.9% rests with the top ten. The material sequenced was peripheral blood, taken 28 days after the second AZD1222 dose. Every receptor here comes from an adult who received the AZD1222 COVID-19 vaccine.

The gene calls are TRBV18 and TRBJ2-7; the D is unclear. The V gene's germline CDR1 is KGHSH and CDR2 LQKENI. Trimming shortened V by 0 bases and J by 7 bases, and 13 bases separated the two germline ends. This CDR3 spans 14 amino acids. This chain's CDR3 is CASSPPQTGQEQYF. The CDR3 region has the DNA TGTGCCAGCTCACCACCGCAGACGGGTCAAGAGCAGTACTTC. Together with reference TRBV18 and TRBJ2-7, the CDR3 gives the full variable domain: NAGVMQNPRHLVRRRGQEARLRCSPMKGHSHVYWYRQLPEEGLKFMVYLQKENIIDESGMPKERFSAEFPKEGPSILRIQQVVRGDSAAYFCASSPPQTGQEQYFGPGTRLTVT.

The rearrangement uses TRBV5-1 and TRBJ1-2; a weak D match, TRBD1 (6 bases). The V and J ends lost 4 bases and 8 bases respectively, with 21 bases between them. The CDR3 contains 15 residues. Germline V CDR1 and CDR2: SGHRS, YFSETQ. The CDR3 loop is CASSLNQQGSGGYTF. The DNA of the CDR3 is TGCGCCAGCAGCCTCAACCAACAGGGTTCGGGCGGCTACACCTTC.

The rearrangement joins TRBV4-2 to TRBJ1-2; 10 nucleotides line up with TRBD1. Unmatched junction bases numbered 1, after V lost 0 bases and J lost 3 bases. The CDR3 covers 15 residues. Germline lookup yields CDR1 LGHNA and CDR2 YNFKEQ. The DNA for the CDR3 is TGTGCCAGCAGCCAAGACGGGACAGGGGACTATGGCTACACCTTC. Its protein product is CASSQDGTGDYGYTF.

V usage is TRBV6-5 and J usage is TRBJ1-5; D gene ambiguous. Germline V CDR1 and CDR2: MNHEY, SVGAGI. Trimming pared 0 bases from V and 5 bases from J, leaving 5 bases between. This CDR3 has 13 residues. The CDR3 region is CASSYSGDQPQHF. In nucleotides, the CDR3 is TGTGCCAGCAGTTACTCCGGGGATCAGCCCCAGCATTTT.

This clone was recorded only once. CDR3 DNA sequence: TGTGCCAGCAGCACCGGGACATCAAGTCTGCGTGATGAAGCTTTCTTT. It codes for CASSTGTSSLRDEAFF. The V call is TRBV7-9, the J call TRBJ1-1; D is possibly TRBD1 (6 bases). Per germline, CDR1 SEHNR and CDR2 FQNEAQ (reference sequence). The ends were cut back, 5 bases at V and 7 bases at J, with 23 bases in the middle. CDR3 size: 16 residues.

The rearrangement joins TRBV2 to TRBJ1-4; 7 positions match TRBD1. In germline, CDR1 is SNHLY, CDR2 FYNNEI. This CDR3 is built from 16 residues. With V trimmed by 6 bases and J by 1 base, 8 bases remained unmatched. In DNA, the CDR3 is TGTGCCAGCAGACCGACAGGGTACGGAACTAATGAAAAACTGTTTTTT. Translating gives CASRPTGYGTNEKLFF.

This clone was picked up one time. The chain is built from TRBV7-9 and TRBJ2-7, with D uncertain. V was trimmed by 1 base and J by 3 bases, leaving 10 bases between them. Germline V gene sequence: CDR1 SEHNR, CDR2 FQNEAQ (reference sequence). This CDR3 contains 14 residues. CDR3: CASSLVAAVYEQYF. CDR3 bases: TGTGCCAGCAGCTTAGTGGCGGCTGTCTACGAGCAGTACTTC.

The table lists this clone with a count of one. The chain employs TRBV7-2 and TRBJ1-2; no clear D. This CDR3 spans 16 amino acids. CDR1 is SGHTA, CDR2 FQGNSA, per germline. The V end was cut by 0 bases, the J end by 2 bases, with 13 bases between. In DNA form, the CDR3 reads TGTGCCAGCAGCTTAGCCCGAGCGGGTTCCAACTATGGCTACACCTTC. Translating gives CASSLARAGSNYGYTF.

The CDR3 spells CASSFGTGSTDTQYF. CDR3 sequence (DNA): TGTGCCAGCAGTTTTGGGACAGGTAGCACAGATACGCAGTATTTT. This chain uses TRBV27 with TRBJ2-3; 8 bases match TRBD1. Germline CDR1 reads MNHEY; CDR2 reads SMNVEV (reference sequence). J lost 0 bases, V lost 3 bases, and 2 bases had no gene match. This CDR3 has 15 residues.

The chain links TRBV29-1 to TRBJ2-6, with TRBD1 identical over 8 bases. Per the germline V gene, CDR1 is SQVTM and CDR2 is ANQGSEA. The CDR3 is made up of 16 amino acids. Trimming took 4 bases from V and 0 from J; bases not matched to a gene: 5. CDR3 sequence (DNA): TGCAGCGTTGCCGCAGGGGGCGTCTCTGGGGCCAACGTCCTGACTTTC. Its protein product is CSVAAGGVSGANVLTF.

The V gene is TRBV6-1, the J gene TRBJ1-5, with 11 bases fitting TRBD1. The CDR3 has 15 residues. Trimming cost V 2 bases and J 4 bases; bases outside gene matches: 1. In germline, CDR1 is MNHNS, CDR2 SASEGT. The CDR3 sequence is CASSERDRGNQPQHF. The DNA for the CDR3 is TGTGCCAGCAGTGAACGGGACAGGGGGAATCAGCCCCAGCATTTT.

This chain links TRBV5-1 with TRBJ2-3, with D maybe TRBD1 (5 bases). Germline V gives CDR1 SGHRS, CDR2 YFSETQ. Trimming left V 0 bases short and J 0 bases short, with 11 bases between. The CDR3 extends over 16 amino acids. The CDR3 protein is CASSLGTPVSTDTQYF. The CDR3, as DNA: TGCGCCAGCAGCTTGGGGACACCGGTAAGCACAGATACGCAGTATTTT.

This chain connects TRBV6-2 or TRBV6-3 to TRBJ2-7; 9 bases agree with TRBD1. This CDR3 comprises 16 residues. Trimming cost V 0 bases and J 5 bases; bases outside gene matches: 8. CDR1 MNHEY and CDR2 SVGEGT come from the germline V gene. CDR3: CASSYSRTGVEDEQYF. CDR3 bases: TGTGCCAGCAGTTACTCCCGGACAGGGGTAGAGGACGAGCAGTACTTC.

As for this clone: The same CDR3 also results from other DNA sequences found in this sample. The chain is built from TRBV2 and TRBJ1-1; 8 nucleotides align to TRBD1. The germline V gene encodes CDR1 SNHLY and CDR2 FYNNEI. The J segment lost 4 bases and the V segment lost 2 bases, leaving 3 bases of the junction unmatched. The CDR3 extends over 14 amino acids. CDR3 amino acids: CASSEQGARTEAFF. Here the CDR3 DNA reads TGTGCCAGCAGTGAACAGGGGGCGCGCACTGAAGCTTTCTTT.

The CDR3 sequence: CASSSLAGTGNNEQFF. For the CDR3, the DNA is TGTGCCAGCAGTTCCCTGGCCGGGACAGGGAACAATGAGCAGTTCTTC. This rearrangement joins TRBV28 to TRBJ2-1; TRBD1 matches at 9 bases. The CDR3 extends over 16 amino acids. Losses at the gene ends were 4 bases for V and 5 bases for J; bases not matched to a gene: 9. The germline V gene encodes CDR1 MDHEN and CDR2 SYDVKM.

This clone has just one count. The chain has TRBV10-2 and TRBJ2-7; D may be TRBD1 or TRBD2 (5 bases each). V lost 10 bases, J lost 2 bases, and 12 bases lay in between. The length of the CDR3 is 12 residues. Germline lookup yields CDR1 WSHSY and CDR2 SAAADI. The CDR3 protein is CATRDPPYEQYF. CDR3 nucleotide sequence: TGCGCCACCCGGGACCCCCCCTACGAGCAGTACTTC.